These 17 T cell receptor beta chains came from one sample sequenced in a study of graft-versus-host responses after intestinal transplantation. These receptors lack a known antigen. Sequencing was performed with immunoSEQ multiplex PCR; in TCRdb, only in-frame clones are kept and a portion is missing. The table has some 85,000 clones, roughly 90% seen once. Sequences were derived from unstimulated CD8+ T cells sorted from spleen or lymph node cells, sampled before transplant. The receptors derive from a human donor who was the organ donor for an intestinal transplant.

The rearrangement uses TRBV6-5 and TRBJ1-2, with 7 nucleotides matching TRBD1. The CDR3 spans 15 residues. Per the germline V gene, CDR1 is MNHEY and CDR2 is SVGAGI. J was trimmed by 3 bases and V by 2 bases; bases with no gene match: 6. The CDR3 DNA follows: TGTGCCAGCAGTTACGACGGACAGGATGACTATGGCTACACCTTC. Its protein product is CASSYDGQDDYGYTF.

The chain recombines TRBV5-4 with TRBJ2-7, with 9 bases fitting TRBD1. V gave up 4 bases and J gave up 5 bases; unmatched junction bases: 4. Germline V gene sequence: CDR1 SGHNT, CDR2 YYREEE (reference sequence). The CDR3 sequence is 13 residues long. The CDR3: CASSHRDRDEQYF. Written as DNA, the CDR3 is TGTGCCAGCAGCCACCGGGACAGGGACGAGCAGTACTTC.

CDR3 region: CASSFRGQDTEAFF. The CDR3 nucleotides are TGTGCCAGCAGCTTCAGGGGGCAGGACACTGAAGCTTTCTTT. The chain employs TRBV7-9 and TRBJ1-1; TRBD1 agrees at 8 bases. The CDR3 covers 14 residues. Germline CDR1 is SEHNR and CDR2 is FQNEAQ (reference sequence). V shed 3 bases and J 3 bases; nucleotides not matched to a gene: 3.

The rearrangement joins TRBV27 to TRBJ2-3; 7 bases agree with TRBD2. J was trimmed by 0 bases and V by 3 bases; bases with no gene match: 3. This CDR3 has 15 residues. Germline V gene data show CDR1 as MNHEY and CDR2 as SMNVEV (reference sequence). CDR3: CASSFGAGSTDTQYF. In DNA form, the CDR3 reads TGTGCCAGCAGTTTTGGAGCGGGGAGCACAGATACGCAGTATTTT.

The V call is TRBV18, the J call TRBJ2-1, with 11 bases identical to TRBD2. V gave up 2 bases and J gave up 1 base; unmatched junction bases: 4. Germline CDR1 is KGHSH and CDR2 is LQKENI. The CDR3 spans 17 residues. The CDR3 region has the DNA TGTGCCAGCTCACCAGAGACTAGCGGGGCGTCCTACAATGAGCAGTTCTTC. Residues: CASSPETSGASYNEQFF. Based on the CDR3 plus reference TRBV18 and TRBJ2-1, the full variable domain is NAGVMQNPRHLVRRRGQEARLRCSPMKGHSHVYWYRQLPEEGLKFMVYLQKENIIDESGMPKERFSAEFPKEGPSILRIQQVVRGDSAAYFCASSPETSGASYNEQFFGPGTRLTVL.

This chain's CDR3 is CASSPERGGLVEQYF. The CDR3 nucleotides read TGCGCCAGCAGCCCGGAGAGGGGGGGGTTGGTCGAGCAGTACTTC. The rearrangement joins TRBV4-3 to TRBJ2-7, with D tentatively TRBD2 (7 bases). Germline V CDR1 and CDR2: LGHNA, YSLEER. The CDR3 is made up of 15 amino acids. Trimming took off 4 bases at V and 6 bases at J, with 19 bases between the two ends.

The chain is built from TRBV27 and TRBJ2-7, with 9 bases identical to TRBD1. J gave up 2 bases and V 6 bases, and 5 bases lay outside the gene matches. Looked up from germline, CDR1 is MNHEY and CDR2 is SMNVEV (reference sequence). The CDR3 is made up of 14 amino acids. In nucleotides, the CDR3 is TGTGCCAGCAGCCCCGGGACAGGGCCCTACGAGCAGTACTTC. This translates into CASSPGTGPYEQYF.

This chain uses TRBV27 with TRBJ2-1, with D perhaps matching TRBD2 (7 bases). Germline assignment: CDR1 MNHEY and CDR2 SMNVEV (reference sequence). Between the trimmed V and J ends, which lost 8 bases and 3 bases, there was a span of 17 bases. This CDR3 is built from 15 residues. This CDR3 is CASWGPGGVYNEQFF. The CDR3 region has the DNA TGTGCCAGCTGGGGACCGGGGGGCGTCTACAATGAGCAGTTCTTC.

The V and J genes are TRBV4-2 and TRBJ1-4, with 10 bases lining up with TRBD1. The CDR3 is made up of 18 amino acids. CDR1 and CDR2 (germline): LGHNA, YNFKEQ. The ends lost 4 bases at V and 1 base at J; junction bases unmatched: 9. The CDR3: CASSRETGGGETNEKLFF. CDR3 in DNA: TGTGCCAGCAGCCGGGAGACAGGGGGCGGCGAAACTAATGAAAAACTGTTTTTT.

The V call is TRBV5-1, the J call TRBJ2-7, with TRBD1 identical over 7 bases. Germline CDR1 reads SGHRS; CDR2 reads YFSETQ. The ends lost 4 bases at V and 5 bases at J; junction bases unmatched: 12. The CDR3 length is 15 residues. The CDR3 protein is CASSTGTASGHEQYF. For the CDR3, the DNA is TGCGCCAGCAGCACAGGGACAGCGAGTGGCCACGAGCAGTACTTC.

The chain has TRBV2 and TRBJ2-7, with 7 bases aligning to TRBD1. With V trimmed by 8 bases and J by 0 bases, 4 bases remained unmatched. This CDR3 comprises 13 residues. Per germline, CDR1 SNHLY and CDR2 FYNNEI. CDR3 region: CASSRDSSYEQYF. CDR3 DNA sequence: TGTGCCAGCTCCCGGGACAGCTCCTACGAGCAGTACTTC.

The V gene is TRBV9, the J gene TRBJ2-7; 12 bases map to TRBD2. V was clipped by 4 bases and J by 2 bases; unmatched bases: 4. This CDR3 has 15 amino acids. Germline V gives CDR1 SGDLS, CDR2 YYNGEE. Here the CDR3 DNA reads TGTGCCAGCAGCCCTAGCGGGGGGGCTACCTACGAGCAGTACTTC. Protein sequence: CASSPSGGATYEQYF.

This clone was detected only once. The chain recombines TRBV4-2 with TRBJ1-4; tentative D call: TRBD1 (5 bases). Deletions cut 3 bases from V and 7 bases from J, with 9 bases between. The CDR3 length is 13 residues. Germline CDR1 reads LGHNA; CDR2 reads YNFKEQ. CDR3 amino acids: CASSQGGGEKLFF. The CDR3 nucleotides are TGTGCCAGCAGCCAGGGGGGGGGTGAAAAACTGTTTTTT.

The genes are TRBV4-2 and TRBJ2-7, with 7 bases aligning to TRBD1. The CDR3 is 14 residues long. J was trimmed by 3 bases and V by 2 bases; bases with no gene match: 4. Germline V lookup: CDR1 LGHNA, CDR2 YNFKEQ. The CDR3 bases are TGTGCCAGCAGCCAACCCTGGGACAGCTACGAGCAGTACTTC. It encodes CASSQPWDSYEQYF.

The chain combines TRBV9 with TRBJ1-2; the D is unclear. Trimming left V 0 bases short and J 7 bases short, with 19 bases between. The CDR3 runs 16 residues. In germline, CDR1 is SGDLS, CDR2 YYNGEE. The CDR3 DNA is TGTGCCAGCAGCGTAGAGGATTGGGCCCCCCGGCGTGGCTACACCTTC. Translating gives CASSVEDWAPRRGYTF.

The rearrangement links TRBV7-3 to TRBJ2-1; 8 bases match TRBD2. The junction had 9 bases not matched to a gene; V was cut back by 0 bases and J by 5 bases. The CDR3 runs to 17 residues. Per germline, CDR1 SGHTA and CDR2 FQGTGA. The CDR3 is CASSLTTRAGGNNEQFF. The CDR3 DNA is TGTGCCAGCAGCTTAACCACTAGGGCGGGGGGTAACAATGAGCAGTTCTTC. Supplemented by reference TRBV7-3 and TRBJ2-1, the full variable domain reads GAGVSQTPSNKVTEKGKYVELRCDPISGHTALYWYRQSLGQGPEFLIYFQGTGAADDSGLPNDRFFAVRPEGSVSTLKIQRTERGDSAVYLCASSLTTRAGGNNEQFFGPGTRLTVL.

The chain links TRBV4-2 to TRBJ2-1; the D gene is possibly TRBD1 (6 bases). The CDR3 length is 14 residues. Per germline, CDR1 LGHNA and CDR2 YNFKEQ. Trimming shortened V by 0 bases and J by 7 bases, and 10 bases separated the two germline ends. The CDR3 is CASSQDHQGNEQFF. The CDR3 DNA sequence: TGTGCCAGCAGCCAAGATCACCAGGGGAATGAGCAGTTCTTC.